This TCR beta chain was documented in a study of T-cell reconstitution after alpha-beta-depleted transplantation in children. Notes on the study in general: Day-60 TCRbeta diversity that was high in some patients was derived from surviving recipient T cells and thymic progenitors. After one year, T-cell counts and TCRbeta diversity mostly came from new T cells. Several hundred expanded graft clones reportedly supplied alpha-beta T cells about two months after transplant.

During its preparation, the TCRbeta library received unique molecular identifiers. In TCRdb, the PCR reads were re-called with MiXCR into one record per CDR3 protein. Of around 450,000 distinct CDR3 sequences in the sample, over 40% were seen once. Worth noting for this clonotype: Its target is unknown.

V gave up 3 bases and J gave up 0 bases, with 9 bases separating them. Per germline, CDR1 DFQATT and CDR2 SNEGSKA (reference sequence). This CDR3 is built from 14 residues. V and J are TRBV20-1 and TRBJ1-3; no definite D call. This TCR derives from a girl between 2 and 10 years old with aplastic anemia, due to receive a stem cell transplant. The sequencing here drew on PBMCs, taken before TCRalphabeta/CD19-depleted stem cell transplant. CDR3 DNA: TGCAGTGCTAGTGGACGGATCTCTGGAAACACCATATATTTT. Protein product: CSASGRISGNTIYF.